The sequence of this T cell receptor (beta chain) was determined in a study of T cell repertoires in cytomegalovirus infection. V was cut by 0 bases and J by 6 bases, with 16 bases left in between. CDR1 MNHEY and CDR2 SVGAGI come from the germline V gene. The CDR3 consists of 16 residues. TCRdb itself ran the reads through MiXCR, one entry per CDR3 protein. The sample gives over 250,000 distinct CDR3 sequences, roughly a fifth of which show up once; 15% to 20% is in the top ten. Points on this clonotype: Its antigen remains unknown.

Sequencing was performed on cultured PBMCs, taken from culture after CMV antigen stimulation. This TCR was sampled from a human donor in good health (CMV status not recorded). Some clones in this sample may be carry-over from other donors' samples. The chain employs TRBV6-5 and TRBJ2-3; D is ambiguous. The CDR3: CASSYSSGSSEDTQYF. The CDR3 nucleotides are TGTGCCAGCAGTTACTCGTCAGGATCCTCTGAGGATACGCAGTATTTT.